Listed here is a single TCR beta chain. The data belong to a study of blood T cell repertoires in COVID-19. The wider study: Acute and convalescent COVID-19 samples came from the United States, Italy and Spain.

CDR1 and CDR2 (germline): SQVTM, ANQGSEA. Trimming shortened V by 4 bases and J by 0 bases, and 12 bases separated the two germline ends. The CDR3 has 14 amino acids. Under the authors' procedure: From reference gene primer amplification, estimates of nucleated cell counts were derived. Clones were sequenced by immunoSEQ multiplex PCR, and TCRdb holds only the in-frame ones, with some missing. That table supplies the V and J calls and clone size; D and trimming were determined from the DNA. The table lists 70,000 or so clones, approximately 86% of them singletons. The sample was peripheral blood. The TCR sequence derives from a middle-aged man with acute or convalescent COVID-19. V usage is TRBV29-1 and J usage is TRBJ1-1; no firm D call. CDR3 region: CSVVLGKMNTEAFF. CDR3 DNA sequence: TGCAGCGTTGTATTGGGCAAAATGAACACTGAAGCTTTCTTT.